One sample yielded the 5 T cell receptor beta chains listed below, sequenced in a study of blood T cell repertoires in COVID-19. Method: immunoSEQ multiplex PCR; TCRdb's copy keeps in-frame clones and lacks some. Of about 410,000 clones detected, 89% appear once; the ten largest clones hold around 1.5%. Sequencing was done on a sample of peripheral blood. These receptors all stem from a woman aged 35 to 49 with COVID-19, enrolled during active disease.

The rearrangement links TRBV6-2 or TRBV6-3 to TRBJ2-3, with D possibly being TRBD2 (6 bases). Germline V gene data show CDR1 as MNHEY and CDR2 as SVGEGT. Trimming removed 1 base from V and 4 bases from J, with 21 bases in between. The CDR3 runs to 18 residues. The CDR3 DNA reads TGTGCCAGCAGTTACTTTTTTCACAGGACTACGATTCCAGATACGCAGTATTTT. Amino acid sequence: CASSYFFHRTTIPDTQYF.

This clone was seen more than once but under ten times. This rearrangement joins TRBV24-1 to TRBJ2-1; D is uncertain. From germline, CDR1 is KGHDR and CDR2 SFDVKD. The V gene lost 2 bases and the J gene lost 11 bases, with 12 bases spanning the gap. The CDR3 contains 13 residues. The CDR3 DNA follows: TGTGCCACCAGTGATTCGATAGTGGGCCAGCAGTTCTTC. This gives the protein CATSDSIVGQQFF.

The chain combines TRBV23-1 with TRBJ2-7; perhaps TRBD2 as D (6 bases). TRBV23-1 is labeled an ORF, and its function is uncertain. This CDR3 has 16 amino acids. Trimming removed 2 bases at V and 0 bases at J, with 14 bases between. This CDR3 reads CASSQKPPGGSYEQYF. The CDR3 DNA sequence: TGCGCCAGCAGTCAAAAGCCCCCCGGGGGCTCCTACGAGCAGTACTTC.

The rearrangement links TRBV12-3 or TRBV12-4 to TRBJ2-3, with 7 bases aligning to TRBD1. Germline trimming cut 5 bases from V and 6 bases from J; bases unmatched to any gene: 5. The CDR3 contains 13 residues. The CDR3 nucleotides read TGTGCCAGCAGTGCACAGGGGTGGGATACGCAGTATTTT. The encoded protein is CASSAQGWDTQYF.

The chain uses TRBV11-2 and TRBJ2-3, with 8 nucleotides matching TRBD1. The CDR3 is 16 residues long. Germline-derived CDR1 and CDR2 are SGHAT and FQNNGV. V dropped 3 bases and J dropped 0; count of bases not matched to a gene: 5. Here the CDR3 reads CASSFRTGLSTDTQYF. CDR3 nucleotide sequence: TGTGCCAGCAGCTTCCGGACAGGGCTAAGCACAGATACGCAGTATTTT.